This TCR beta chain was sequenced during a study of CD8+ T cells in alopecia areata. The length of the CDR3 is 14 residues. Germline values: CDR1 LNHNV, CDR2 YYDKDF (reference sequence). V was cut by 1 base and J by 5 bases, with 12 bases left in between. This clone was observed a few times. Its antigen is unidentified. RNA extraction and reverse transcription yielded cDNA as sequencing template. Data came from immunoSEQ multiplex PCR; TCRdb stores just in-frame clones and leaves some out. The table has 110,000 or so clones, more than 30% seen once; the top ten hold approximately 2.8%. Broader study findings: Resident alphabeta T-cell populations of normal skin are likewise subject to sequencing in scalp samples.

Punch biopsies of lesional scalp, plus peripheral blood, were taken from alopecia areata patients. The sample taken for sequencing was CD4+ T cells sorted from blood. This chain connects TRBV15 to TRBJ2-7, with unresolved D. The clonotype was recovered from a human donor with alopecia areata. The CDR3 protein is CATSRGTRVDEQYF. CDR3 coding DNA: TGTGCCACCAGCAGAGGAACTCGGGTCGACGAGCAGTACTTC.